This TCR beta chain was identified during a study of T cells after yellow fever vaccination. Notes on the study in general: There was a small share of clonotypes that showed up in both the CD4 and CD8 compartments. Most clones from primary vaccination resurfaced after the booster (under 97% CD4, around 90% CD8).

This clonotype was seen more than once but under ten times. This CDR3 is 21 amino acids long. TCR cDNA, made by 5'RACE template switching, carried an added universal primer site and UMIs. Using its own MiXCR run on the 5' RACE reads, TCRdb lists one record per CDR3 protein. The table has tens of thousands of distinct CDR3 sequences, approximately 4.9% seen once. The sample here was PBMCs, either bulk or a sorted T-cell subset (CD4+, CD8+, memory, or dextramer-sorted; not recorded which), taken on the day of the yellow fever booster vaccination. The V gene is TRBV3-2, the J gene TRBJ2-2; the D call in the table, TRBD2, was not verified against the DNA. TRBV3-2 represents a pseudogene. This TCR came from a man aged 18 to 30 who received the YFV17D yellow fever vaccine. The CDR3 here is CASSQDRTSGERAANTGELFF. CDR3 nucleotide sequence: TGTGCCAGCAGCCAAGATCGGACTAGCGGGGAGCGGGCCGCGAACACCGGGGAGCTGTTTTTT.